This entry lists 21 T cell receptor beta chains sequenced from one sample in a study of spatial heterogeneity in lung cancer. Indicated time point: sample taken at primary tumor resection. Whole RNA from tumor, nontumor lung or frozen PBMC was sequenced unsorted. In TCRdb, the 5' RACE reads were re-called with MiXCR into one record per CDR3 protein. The table includes 6,000 to 8,500 distinct CDR3 sequences, roughly 8.6% detected once. The material sequenced was PBMCs, taken at surgery. Source of these receptors: a male donor with early-stage non-small cell lung cancer.

This clonotype showed up many times. The library was prepared for alpha chains; this beta chain is a stray read, so its frequency means little. This chain links TRBV4-2 with TRBJ2-1, with a possible D match to TRBD1 (5 bases). This CDR3 is 16 amino acids long. Trimming pared 3 bases from V and 1 base from J, leaving 13 bases between. Germline assignment: CDR1 LGHNA and CDR2 YNFKEQ. This chain's CDR3 is CASSQRRVSSYNEQFF. The CDR3 nucleotides are TGTGCCAGCAGCCAGCGCAGGGTATCGTCCTACAATGAGCAGTTCTTC.

This clonotype was detected many times. This beta chain was picked up by a library intended for alpha chains and is off target, so its count carries little meaning. V is TRBV19 and J is TRBJ1-2; no reliable D call. Germline V gene sequence: CDR1 LNHDA, CDR2 SQIVND (reference sequence). Trimming pared 3 bases from V and 14 bases from J, leaving 19 bases between. This CDR3 comprises 13 residues. CDR3: CASSISPGRLPTF. The CDR3 bases are TGTGCCAGTAGTATTTCCCCGGGAAGGCTTCCTACCTTC.

Notes on this clonotype: This beta chain appears as a stray read in a library generated for alpha chains; its size is not informative. V gene TRBV6-5 combines with J gene TRBJ2-1; D perhaps matches TRBD2 (5 bases). The CDR3 loop spans 16 amino acids. Germline V CDR1 and CDR2: MNHEY, SVGAGI. The V end was cut by 0 bases, the J end by 2 bases, with 11 bases between. This chain's CDR3 is CASSYSARVAYNEQFF. As DNA, the CDR3 is TGTGCCAGCAGTTACTCGGCGAGGGTAGCCTACAATGAGCAGTTCTTC.

A remark on this clonotype: This may arise from a read error, as a much more abundant clone is one base away. Because the library targeted alpha chains, this beta chain is an off-target read whose size means little. This sequence joins TRBV7-9 and TRBJ1-1, with D perhaps matching TRBD1 (5 bases). CDR1 SEHNR and CDR2 FQNEAQ come from the germline V gene (reference sequence). The CDR3 runs 15 residues. Trimming left V 1 base short and J 6 bases short, with 15 bases between. The CDR3 region has the DNA TGTGCCAGCAGCTTAGAACTTGGACGGGGCGCTGAAGCTTTCTTT. Translation: CASSLELGRGAEAFF.

This clonotype was counted ten times or more. In a library made to pick up alpha chains, this beta chain is a stray read with a size that means little. The rearrangement uses TRBV29-1 and TRBJ2-2; TRBD2 aligns across 7 bases. The CDR3 runs 15 residues. Per the germline V gene, CDR1 is SQVTM and CDR2 is ANQGSEA. With 6 bases clipped from V and 1 base from J, the junction kept 8 bases outside the gene matches. In DNA, the CDR3 is TGCAGCGTCGGGAGGAGCGGAGTGAACACCGGGGAGCTGTTTTTT. Protein sequence: CSVGRSGVNTGELFF.

Remarks on this clonotype: This beta chain represents an off-target read in a library built for alpha chains; its size is of limited meaning. The chain couples TRBV10-3 to TRBJ2-5, with 9 bases fitting TRBD1. The CDR3 is made up of 14 amino acids. V lost 3 bases and J lost 4; bases outside the gene matches: 3. Per germline, CDR1 ENHRY and CDR2 SYGVKD. The CDR3 region is CAISETGGVETQYF. CDR3 bases: TGTGCCATCAGTGAAACAGGGGGCGTAGAGACCCAGTACTTC.

In the case of this clonotype: In a library made to pick up alpha chains, this beta chain is a stray read with a size that means little. This chain connects TRBV12-3 or TRBV12-4 to TRBJ2-7, with TRBD1 identical over 7 bases. The CDR3 consists of 14 residues. The junction had 6 bases not matched to a gene; V was cut back by 6 bases and J by 1 base. The CDR3, as DNA: TGTGCCAGCAGCAACAGGGGTGGATCCTACGAGCAGTACTTC. It specifies CASSNRGGSYEQYF.

To note about this clonotype: The library was prepared for alpha chains; this beta chain is a stray read, so its frequency means little. This sequence joins TRBV3-1 and TRBJ2-2, with D unclear. CDR3 length equals 13 residues. V was shortened by 4 bases and J by 5 bases, with 8 bases between the two germline ends. Germline CDR1 reads LGHDT; CDR2 reads YNNKEL (reference sequence). CDR3: CASSPSRTGELFF. CDR3 DNA sequence: TGTGCCAGCAGCCCCTCTCGAACCGGGGAGCTGTTTTTT.

On this clonotype: This beta chain came through as a stray read in a library set up for alpha chains, and its size says little. Here the CDR3 reads CASTLCPDLSTDTQYF. As DNA, the CDR3 is TGTGCCAGCACCTTATGTCCGGATCTTAGCACAGATACGCAGTATTTT. The gene calls are TRBV5-5 and TRBJ2-3; no definite D call. The CDR3 runs to 16 residues. V was cut by 6 bases and J by 0 bases, with 17 bases left in between. Germline loops: CDR1 SGHKS, CDR2 YYEKEE (reference sequence).

By proportion, this clonotype is medium-sized (0.01 to 0.1%). Within a library made for alpha chains, this beta chain is off target, and its count is uninformative. CDR3 in amino acids: CASSVDSSYGYTF. The CDR3, as DNA: TGTGCCAGCAGCGTCGATTCTTCTTATGGCTACACCTTC. The chain carries TRBV9 and TRBJ1-2, with D hard to call. CDR1 is SGDLS and CDR2 is YYNGEE in the germline V gene. V was pared by 2 bases and J by 5 bases, with 10 bases between. The CDR3 totals 13 residues.

This clonotype has at least ten counts. This beta chain is off target for a library built for alpha chains, so its abundance means little. The chain links TRBV23-1 to TRBJ2-7, with TRBD2 matching 7 bases. TRBV23-1 counts as an open reading frame of uncertain function. With 0 bases clipped from V and 3 bases from J, the junction kept 20 bases outside the gene matches. The CDR3 runs to 20 residues. The CDR3 is CASSQSPPSALGRGFYEQYF. CDR3 DNA sequence: TGCGCCAGCAGTCAATCCCCCCCTAGCGCTTTGGGGAGGGGATTCTACGAGCAGTACTTC.

This clonotype was seen repeatedly, ten times or more. Because the library targeted alpha chains, this beta chain is an off-target read whose size means little. This chain's CDR3 is CASSSTDTQYF. DNA for the CDR3: TGTGCCAGCTCGTCGACAGATACGCAGTATTTT. V usage is TRBV18 and J usage is TRBJ2-3, with no clear D. The CDR3 is 11 residues long. CDR1 KGHSH and CDR2 LQKENI come from the germline V gene. Trimming pared 6 bases from V and 3 bases from J, leaving 4 bases between.

This clonotype was observed at least ten times. Being off target in a library aimed at alpha chains, this beta chain has a size of little meaning. The J gene is TRBJ1-1, the V gene TRBV20-1; a possible D gene is TRBD1 (6 bases). V was clipped by 5 bases and J by 7 bases, with 14 bases between them. The CDR3 runs to 12 residues. Germline V gene sequence: CDR1 DFQATT, CDR2 SNEGSKA (reference sequence). The CDR3 sequence is CSAVSGAVEAFF. In DNA, the CDR3 is TGCAGTGCTGTCTCAGGGGCCGTTGAAGCTTTCTTT.

This clonotype was counted many times. This beta chain is off target for a library built for alpha chains, so its abundance means little. CDR3 sequence: CASSFMSLTEAFF. As DNA, the CDR3 is TGTGCCAGCAGTTTCATGAGTTTGACTGAAGCTTTCTTT. The genes are TRBV12-3 or TRBV12-4 and TRBJ1-1, with D hard to call. The CDR3 sequence is 13 residues long. Trimming left V 3 bases short and J 5 bases short, with 10 bases between.

This clonotype has just one count. A much larger clone sits a single nucleotide away, making a read error possible. For a library built for alpha chains, this beta chain is a stray read; little rests on its size. This chain connects TRBV6-2 or TRBV6-3 to TRBJ1-5, with 9 bases that match TRBD1. V lost 2 bases to trimming and J lost 4 bases; unmatched junction nucleotides: 6. The CDR3 contains 16 residues. Germline V gene lookup returns CDR1 MNHEY and CDR2 SVGEGT. Here the CDR3 DNA reads TGTGCCAGCAGTTACCGGACAGACAGGGGGAATCAGCCCCAGCATTTT. Its translation: CASSYRTDRGNQPQHF.

This clonotype was recorded many times. This beta chain is a stray sequence in a library constructed for alpha chains; its clone size is not meaningful. V is TRBV10-3 and J is TRBJ2-7, with D unresolved. The germline gives CDR1 ENHRY, CDR2 SYGVKD. This CDR3 comprises 12 residues. Trimming shortened V by 2 bases and J by 0 bases, and 2 bases separated the two germline ends. CDR3 DNA sequence: TGTGCCATCAGTGAGGCCTCCTACGAGCAGTACTTC. It is translated as CAISEASYEQYF.

This clonotype was counted ten times or more. This beta chain is off target for a library built for alpha chains, so its abundance means little. The rearrangement uses TRBV19 and TRBJ2-1, with unresolved D. The CDR3 runs 12 residues. Germline CDR1 and CDR2: LNHDA and SQIVND (reference sequence). The ends were cut back, 5 bases at V and 6 bases at J, with 8 bases in the middle. The CDR3 bases are TGTGCCAGTAGTTTTGGGGTCAATGAGCAGTTCTTC. Translated: CASSFGVNEQFF.

This clonotype was picked up many times. This beta chain appears as a stray read in a library generated for alpha chains; its size is not informative. The chain joins TRBV19 to TRBJ2-7; perhaps D is TRBD1 or TRBD2 (5 bases each). This CDR3 spans 15 amino acids. The V end lost 5 bases, the J end lost 2 bases, and 16 bases lay between the germline ends. Germline loops: CDR1 LNHDA, CDR2 SQIVND (reference sequence). The CDR3 is CASSPPTGTTYEQYF. The CDR3 nucleotides are TGTGCCAGTAGTCCCCCAACCGGGACCACCTACGAGCAGTACTTC.

Of note for this clonotype: This beta chain slipped into a library made for alpha chains as a stray read, so its size is not meaningful. The V and J genes are TRBV11-3 and TRBJ1-2, with a possible D match to TRBD1 (6 bases). This CDR3 region has 15 residues. CDR1 is SGHNT and CDR2 is YENEEA in the germline V gene. The V gene lost 5 bases and the J gene lost 2 bases, with 15 bases spanning the gap. CDR3 bases: TGTGCCAGCAGCCAACAGGGCTCGGGAAACTATGGCTACACCTTC. It yields the protein CASSQQGSGNYGYTF.

This clonotype was counted a few times. In a library made to pick up alpha chains, this beta chain is a stray read with a size that means little. This chain uses TRBV7-2 with TRBJ2-5, with no clear D. V was cut by 4 bases and J by 5 bases, with 11 bases left in between. Germline V CDR1 and CDR2: SGHTA, FQGNSA. This CDR3 is 13 amino acids long. The CDR3 region has the DNA TGTGCCAGCAGCTCTAGGATCCAGGAGACCCAGTACTTC. Its translation is CASSSRIQETQYF. Looking up the rest from reference TRBV7-2 and TRBJ2-5 gives the full variable domain: GAGVSQSPSNKVTEKGKDVELRCDPISGHTALYWYRQSLGQGLEFLIYFQGNSAPDKSGLPSDRFSAERTGGSVSTLTIQRTQQEDSAVYLCASSSRIQETQYFGPGTRLLVL.

Points on this clonotype: A library prepared for alpha chains yielded this beta chain as an off-target read; its size is of little meaning. J is TRBJ2-1 and V is TRBV7-2; no clear D gene. CDR1 SGHTA and CDR2 FQGNSA come from the germline V gene. This CDR3 is 16 amino acids long. The V and J ends lost 0 bases and 0 bases respectively, with 9 bases between them. CDR3 nucleotide sequence: TGTGCCAGCAGCTTAGCCTCTAGTAGCTCCTACAATGAGCAGTTCTTC. It yields the protein CASSLASSSSYNEQFF.